This T cell receptor beta chain emerged from a study of OX40 agonist ivuxolimab in advanced cancers. Overall study findings and caveats: It was also the case that some nonresponders had low normalized T-cell clonal expansion.

Notes on this clone: Its antigen remains unidentified.

V shed 0 bases and J 6 bases; nucleotides not matched to a gene: 7. The CDR3 is 15 amino acids. Germline loops: CDR1 SGHRS, CDR2 YFSETQ. Clones were sequenced by immunoSEQ multiplex PCR, and TCRdb holds only the in-frame ones, with some missing. This sample has about 70,000 clones, with 85% found just once. This receptor was taken from an adult with an advanced solid tumor such as melanoma, head and neck, liver or kidney cancer. This rearrangement joins TRBV5-1 to TRBJ2-7; 9 bases are shared with TRBD1. The starting material was CD4+ or CD8+ T cells sorted from blood, obtained in a trial of the OX40 agonist ivuxolimab. For the CDR3, the DNA is TGCGCCAGCAGCTTGGAGGGACAGGGAAGGGGCGAGCAGTACTTC. The encoded protein is CASSLEGQGRGEQYF.